The 8 T cell receptor beta chains in this list originate from one sample, sequenced in a study of blood T cells in healthy people across ages. Together with a sample-barcoded 5' primer, a J-beta primer mix was included in a second PCR lasting roughly 7 to 11 cycles. TCRdb re-called the 5' RACE reads through MiXCR, storing one row per CDR3 protein. The data contain around 780,000 distinct CDR3 sequences, around 25% of them singletons. The same data also contributed to another study, on T cells of mothers and their children.

The sequenced sample consisted of blood. The receptor source for this set is a boy aged 5-17 years in good health.

This clonotype was seen only a few times. The rearrangement joins TRBV29-1 to TRBJ2-3; 7 bases agree with TRBD2. The CDR3 has 12 amino acids. Germline V CDR1 and CDR2: SQVTM, ANQGSEA. The CDR3 sequence is CTAGREADTQYF. The CDR3 DNA reads as TGCACCGCCGGTCGGGAGGCAGATACGCAGTATTTT.

The rearrangement uses TRBV20-1 and TRBJ2-7, with TRBD1 matching 11 bases. Germline V gene lookup returns CDR1 DFQATT and CDR2 SNEGSKA (reference sequence). This CDR3 has 17 residues. Losses at the gene ends were 4 bases for V and 5 bases for J; bases not matched to a gene: 16. CDR3 region: CSATSFNLDRGLDEQYF. The DNA for the CDR3 is TGCAGTGCTACCAGTTTTAACCTGGACAGGGGGCTAGACGAGCAGTACTTC.

The chain links TRBV20-1 to TRBJ2-5; possibly TRBD1 or TRBD2 for D (5 bases each). V lost 3 bases to trimming and J lost 7 bases, with 15 bases between them. Germline V CDR1 and CDR2: DFQATT, SNEGSKA (reference sequence). This CDR3 spans 13 amino acids. The CDR3 DNA sequence: TGCAGTGCTAGTGGGACGGCGCGGGTGACCCAGTACTTC. Its translation: CSASGTARVTQYF.

V usage is TRBV6-6 and J usage is TRBJ2-3; possibly TRBD1 or TRBD2 for D (5 bases each). The germline gives CDR1 MNHNY, CDR2 SVGAGI (reference sequence). The CDR3 sequence is 12 residues long. Trimming cost V 5 bases and J 11 bases, with 14 bases left between them. DNA for the CDR3: TGTGCCAGCAGTCGGGACCTGGGGGTGCAGTATTTT. It translates to CASSRDLGVQYF.

This clonotype was seen more than once but under ten times. The CDR3 DNA reads TGTGCCACCAGCAGAGAGAGTCTCTATGAGCAGTTCTTC. Translating it yields CATSRESLYEQFF. V is TRBV15 and J is TRBJ2-1; no firm D call. Germline V gene sequence: CDR1 LNHNV, CDR2 YYDKDF (reference sequence). V was pared by 0 bases and J by 8 bases, with 8 bases between. The CDR3 spans 13 residues. Full variable domain (rest looked up from reference TRBV15 and TRBJ2-1): DAMVIQNPRYQVTQFGKPVTLSCSQTLNHNVMYWYQQKSSQAPKLLFHYYDKDFNNEADTPDNFQSRRPNTSFCFLDIRSPGLGDTAMYLCATSRESLYEQFFGPGTRLTVL.

V is TRBV3-1 and J is TRBJ2-2; D is undetermined. Trimming cost V 0 bases and J 6 bases, with 8 bases left between them. The CDR3 covers 14 residues. CDR1 and CDR2 (germline): LGHDT, YNNKEL (reference sequence). The CDR3 is CASSQDSGSGELFF. CDR3 sequence (DNA): TGTGCCAGCAGCCAAGATTCCGGGTCCGGGGAGCTGTTTTTT.

This clonotype was detected only a few times. V usage is TRBV10-2 and J usage is TRBJ1-2, with a tentative D call TRBD1 (6 bases). Between the trimmed V and J ends, which lost 0 bases and 6 bases, there was a span of 11 bases. The length of the CDR3 is 14 residues. Looked up from germline, CDR1 is WSHSY and CDR2 is SAAADI. DNA for the CDR3: TGCGCCAGCAGTGAGTCGCGGGGGCTTGATGGCTACACCTTC. Protein sequence: CASSESRGLDGYTF.

In this sample, this clonotype turned up a few times. The genes are TRBV12-3 or TRBV12-4 and TRBJ1-1; 8 positions match TRBD1. Trimming removed 7 bases from V and 4 bases from J; junction bases left unmatched: 2. The CDR3 length is 12 residues. This chain's CDR3 is CASKQGGTEAFF. CDR3 DNA sequence: TGTGCCAGCAAACAGGGGGGCACTGAAGCTTTCTTT.